This T cell receptor (beta chain) came from a study of T-cell memory formation after mild COVID-19. TCRdb itself ran the 5' RACE reads through MiXCR, one entry per CDR3 protein. The sample has around 400,000 distinct CDR3 sequences; more than 20% are singletons. This clonotype appeared a few times. Its cognate antigen is unknown. With 4 bases removed from V and 5 bases from J, the gap between germline ends came to 16 bases. Germline V gene lookup returns CDR1 SGHRS and CDR2 YFSETQ. The length of the CDR3 is 15 residues. Study-wide findings and caveats: The authors did not confirm SARS-CoV-2 specificity of second-wave clones peaking day 37. Later expanders leaned CD4+, whereas day 15 to 85 contracting clones were balanced CD4/CD8. Pre-infection memory showed some responding clones, and this suggested that cross-reactive memory joined.

The TCR originated in an adult woman who had mild COVID-19 (a few samples of this study predate the infection). Cell type and time point are not known. Sequencing input: PBMCs or a T cell subset sorted from them (not recorded which). The V gene is TRBV5-1, the J gene TRBJ1-5; D is perhaps TRBD1 (6 bases). CDR3 protein: CASSVGPGDYQPQHF. CDR3 in DNA: TGCGCCAGCAGCGTAGGCCCAGGGGATTATCAGCCCCAGCATTTT.